Listed here are 7 T cell receptor beta chains from one sample, sequenced in a study of Ad26.COV2.S vaccination and SARS-CoV-2 variants. Sequencing was performed with immunoSEQ multiplex PCR; in TCRdb, only in-frame clones are kept and a portion is missing. Here the sample spans about 400,000 clones, around 87% being singletons. The treatment is: about 20 received Ad26.COV2.S at low or high dose, single or two shots; five or six received placebo; per-sample allocation not given. Collection of the samples took place on day 63 after the first injection of vaccine or placebo. Sequenced here: peripheral blood, sampled in a trial of Ad26.COV2.S vaccine versus placebo. The receptors were sampled from a person between 18 and 60 years old who received the Ad26.COV2.S COVID-19 vaccine or a placebo.

The chain carries TRBV30 and TRBJ1-1; D remains ambiguous. The V and J ends lost 5 bases and 2 bases respectively, with 18 bases between them. Per the germline V gene, CDR1 is GTSNPN and CDR2 is SVGIG (reference sequence). The CDR3 spans 15 residues. CDR3 coding DNA: TGTGCCTGGTCTAGCCCTAACTACTCAAACACTGAAGCTTTCTTT. Its translation is CAWSSPNYSNTEAFF.

The chain links TRBV19 to TRBJ1-3; D possibly corresponds to TRBD1 (5 bases). In germline, CDR1 is LNHDA, CDR2 SQIVND (reference sequence). The V and J ends lost 8 bases and 0 bases respectively, with 23 bases between them. This CDR3 comprises 18 residues. CDR3 residues: CASSSSHGTHDSGNTIYF. The CDR3 nucleotides are TGTGCCAGTTCAAGCTCCCACGGGACGCACGACTCTGGAAACACCATATATTTT.

This chain links TRBV6-5 with TRBJ1-2; 7 nucleotides agree with TRBD1. Per the germline V gene, CDR1 is MNHEY and CDR2 is SVGAGI. CDR3 length: 13 residues. V lost 6 bases, J lost 2 bases, and 3 bases stayed unmatched. The CDR3 reads CASRLGQNYGYTF. As DNA, the CDR3 is TGTGCCAGCAGATTGGGACAGAACTATGGCTACACCTTC.

This clone has a single count. V and J are TRBV28 and TRBJ1-1; 7 nucleotides agree with TRBD1. The V and J ends lost 1 base and 3 bases, in that order; junction bases with no gene match: 5. The CDR3 runs to 15 residues. CDR1 is MDHEN and CDR2 is SYDVKM in the germline V gene. In DNA, the CDR3 is TGTGCCAGCAGTTTATTTCGACAGGGTTACACTGAAGCTTTCTTT. Its translation is CASSLFRQGYTEAFF.

This clone has only one observation. The chain is built from TRBV11-3 and TRBJ2-5; 13 bases fit TRBD2. This CDR3 contains 15 residues. V gave up 4 bases and J gave up 5 bases; unmatched junction bases: 4. The V gene's germline CDR1 is SGHNT and CDR2 YENEEA. CDR3 DNA: TGTGCCAGCAGCTGGGGGACTAGCGGGGACGAGACCCAGTACTTC. Protein: CASSWGTSGDETQYF.

The V call is TRBV6-5, the J call TRBJ1-5; 7 positions agree with TRBD1. Germline trimming cut 5 bases from V and 0 bases from J; bases unmatched to any gene: 4. This CDR3 region has 15 residues. Germline V gives CDR1 MNHEY, CDR2 SVGAGI. The CDR3 spells CASSRGQHSNQPQHF. The CDR3 DNA reads as TGTGCCAGCAGTAGGGGACAGCATAGCAATCAGCCCCAGCATTTT.

The genes are TRBV6-6 and TRBJ1-4, with 10 bases lining up with TRBD1. This CDR3 spans 14 amino acids. The J segment lost 8 bases and the V segment lost 5 bases, leaving 5 bases of the junction unmatched. Germline V lookup: CDR1 MNHNY, CDR2 SVGAGI (reference sequence). In nucleotides, the CDR3 is TGTGCCAGCAGTAGACAGGGGGCAAGGGAAAAACTGTTTTTT. It codes for CASSRQGAREKLFF.